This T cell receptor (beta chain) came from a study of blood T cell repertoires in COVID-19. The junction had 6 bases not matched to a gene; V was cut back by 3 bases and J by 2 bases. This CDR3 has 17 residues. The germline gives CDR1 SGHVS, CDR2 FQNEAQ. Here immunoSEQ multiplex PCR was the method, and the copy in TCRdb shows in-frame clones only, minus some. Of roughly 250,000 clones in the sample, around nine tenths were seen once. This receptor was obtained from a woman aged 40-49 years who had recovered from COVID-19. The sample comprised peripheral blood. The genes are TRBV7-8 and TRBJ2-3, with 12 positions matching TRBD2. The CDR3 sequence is CASSFLAGGPFTDTQYF. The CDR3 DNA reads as TGTGCCAGCAGCTTTCTAGCGGGGGGGCCCTTCACAGATACGCAGTATTTT.